The clone carrying this TCR beta chain has ten or more counts. Breast cancer patients provided tissue from their axillary draining lymph nodes. Looked up from germline, CDR1 is LGHDT and CDR2 is YNNKEL (reference sequence). The CDR3 extends over 12 amino acids. V was cut by 2 bases and J by 4 bases, with 3 bases left in between. This record belongs to a study of breast tumors, draining lymph nodes, adjacent tissues. TCRdb itself ran the multiplex PCR reads through MiXCR, one entry per CDR3 protein. The sample has around 120,000 distinct CDR3 sequences, approximately 20% seen once. Source material: axillary lymph node tissue. The receptor's source is a female donor with breast cancer. Some clones in this sample may be carry-over from other donors' samples. J is TRBJ1-3 and V is TRBV3-1; no reliable D call. The CDR3 here is CASSQLGNTIYF. The DNA for the CDR3 is TGTGCCAGCAGCCAACTGGGAAACACCATATATTTT.